This T cell receptor beta chain is drawn from a study of cytomegalovirus exposure and HLA in healthy donors (dated by TCRdb to 2015 to 2018). Looking at the study overall: The 550 to 750 repertoires of the first cohort and the 110 or so validation repertoires were produced on the same platform, according to a later analysis. The study aimed to test whether signatures of past pathogen exposure could be identified by cataloging public T cell receptors. In addition to the first cohort of approximately 670 subjects, a separate validation cohort of some 120 different subjects was used. High-throughput TCR immunosequencing, statistical association of individual TCRs with disease status, and machine learning were combined to predict cytomegalovirus infection status.

Regarding this clone: Its antigen is not yet known. Per-base quality was not reported, and no clone a single base away is much larger than it.

The study at large found these results: A few of the identified cytomegalovirus-associated TCR beta chains were confirmed in vitro to be specific for cytomegalovirus antigens. All 110 or so repertoires were used to score co-occurrence in the validation cohort in a later analysis, because that analysis had no HLA typing for the cohort. The study gave a list of under 200 TCR beta chains associated with cytomegalovirus. The classifier was reported to diagnose cytomegalovirus status with high specificity and sensitivity in both the original and validation cohorts. Subsequent analysis determined that TCRs grouped into clusters in the first cohort also showed a tendency toward co-occurrence across the 120 validation repertoires, and approximately 94% of cluster scores exceeded 0. According to the authors, the approach could potentially be generalized to other disease states and immunological phenotypes. Most TCR sequences were seen in very few donors, while some public TCRs were found in many individuals.

V and J lose 1 base and 10 bases, and a span of 8 bases separates them. The cysteine opens and the phenylalanine closes a CDR3 of 12 amino acids. Only the CDR3 region is kept as DNA, spanning 36 bases read in frame from base 1. Per the germline V gene, SNHLY is the CDR1 and FYNNEI is the CDR2. Library creation used the immunoSEQ multiplex PCR assay. The authors processed their data as follows. To diagnose cytomegalovirus status from the catalog of TCR beta chain sequences, a statistical classification framework was built. In its TCRdb copy, this immuneACCESS table keeps in-frame sequences only and misses some clones. Where compared with another copy, unresolved V genes explain less than half of these, and the others have no known cause. V, J and clone size are taken as reported in that table, and D and trimming were inferred from the DNA itself. Present in this sample are approximately 300,000 clones, about nine tenths of which were seen just once. The top ten clonotypes cover 0.65% to 0.85% of the sample.

The donors were included in the validation cohort of 90 to 150 subjects, a group kept apart from the roughly 730-subject first cohort. Sequencing input: PBMCs. The receptor's source is a young woman in good health and CMV-seronegative. The chain is encoded by TRBV2 joined to TRBJ2-1; TRBD1 is possibly the D segment (5 matching bases). The DNA is TGTGCCAGCAGTGAAGAGGGGTGGGAGCAGTTCTTC. Its translation is CASSEEGWEQFF.